The 28 T cell receptor beta chains reported below all come from one sample, sequenced in a study of blood T cells in healthy people across ages. A sample-barcoded 5' primer and a J-beta primer mix were used in a second PCR of roughly 7 to 12 cycles. TCRdb passed the 5' RACE reads through MiXCR, listing each CDR3 protein once. The table lists some 850,000 distinct CDR3 sequences, about a quarter of them singletons. The sample also formed part of further work on T cells of mothers and their children.

Input material: blood. The source of these receptors is a boy aged 10-17 years in good health.

Only a few counts were recorded for this clonotype. One end of the junction does not line up with germline, which may come from a read error. The chain couples TRBV7-2 to TRBJ2-1; TRBD1 matches 9 bases. Germline assignment: CDR1 SGHTA and CDR2 FQGNSA. The CDR3 totals 18 residues. The CDR3 is CVSSLELGDRASSNEQFF. In nucleotides, the CDR3 is TGTGTCAGCAGCTTAGAACTGGGGGACAGGGCTTCCAGCAATGAGCAGTTCTTC. The complete variable domain, with remaining parts taken from reference TRBV7-2 and TRBJ2-1, reads GAGVSQSPSNKVTEKGKDVELRCDPISGHTALYWYRQSLGQGLEFLIYFQGNSAPDKSGLPSDRFSAERTGGSVSTLTIQRTQQEDSAVYLCVSSLELGDRASSNEQFFGPGTRLTVL.

This chain connects TRBV12-3 or TRBV12-4 to TRBJ2-4; D call uncertain. The CDR3 runs 15 residues. V was shortened by 5 bases and J by 2 bases, with 13 bases between the two germline ends. This chain's CDR3 is CASSRQLGSKNIQYF. In nucleotides, the CDR3 is TGTGCCAGCAGTCGTCAGCTTGGGTCCAAAAACATTCAGTACTTC.

This clonotype was counted a few times. This rearrangement joins TRBV20-1 to TRBJ1-4; D remains ambiguous. Germline CDR1 DFQATT, CDR2 SNEGSKA (reference sequence). V lost 0 bases and J lost 14, with 10 bases in between. CDR3 length equals 11 residues. The CDR3 reads CSARERQALFF. The CDR3 region has the DNA TGCAGTGCTAGAGAAAGGCAGGCCCTGTTTTTT.

There are a few counts of this clonotype. The chain couples TRBV3-1 to TRBJ2-1; D ambiguous. Per the germline V gene, CDR1 is LGHDT and CDR2 is YNNKEL (reference sequence). CDR3 length equals 15 residues. The ends were cut back, 3 bases at V and 1 base at J, with 10 bases in the middle. CDR3 nucleotide sequence: TGTGCCAGCAGCCACACCGACACATCCTACAATGAGCAGTTCTTC. This encodes CASSHTDTSYNEQFF.

This clonotype showed up just a few times. This sequence joins TRBV7-6 and TRBJ2-7; D not resolved. The ends were cut back, 4 bases at V and 3 bases at J, with 10 bases in the middle. The CDR3 has 13 residues. Germline V gene lookup returns CDR1 SGHVS and CDR2 FNYEAQ. In DNA form, the CDR3 reads TGTGCCAGCAGCTCCTTCAGAGGCTACGAGCAGTACTTC. It yields the protein CASSSFRGYEQYF.

The V and J genes are TRBV20-1 and TRBJ1-1; TRBD1 is a possible D gene (6 bases). The CDR3 runs 14 residues. V was pared by 6 bases and J by 5 bases, with 19 bases between. CDR1 and CDR2 from the germline V gene are DFQATT and SNEGSKA (reference sequence). The CDR3 protein is CSARGPGGRTEAFF. CDR3 DNA sequence: TGCAGTGCCAGGGGACCCGGGGGTAGAACTGAAGCTTTCTTT.

This clonotype appeared a few times. V usage is TRBV4-2 and J usage is TRBJ1-5, with a possible D match to TRBD1 (5 bases). The V and J ends lost 4 bases and 0 bases respectively, with 16 bases between them. Germline CDR1 is LGHNA and CDR2 is YNFKEQ. The CDR3 contains 17 residues. CDR3 in amino acids: CASSRWGSQYSNQPQHF. CDR3 bases: TGTGCCAGCAGCCGTTGGGGGAGCCAGTATAGCAATCAGCCCCAGCATTTT.

As for this clonotype: Sequence at one end of the junction differs from germline and may be a read error. The chain recombines TRBV10-2 with TRBJ2-1; 11 bases line up with TRBD1. Germline CDR1 and CDR2: WSHSY and SAAADI. The CDR3 runs to 17 residues. The CDR3 here is CASSAAFFRDRGNEQFF. CDR3 DNA: TGTGCCAGCAGTGCGGCCTTTTTCCGGGACAGGGGGAATGAGCAGTTCTTC.

V and J are TRBV5-1 and TRBJ1-4, with D possibly being TRBD1 (5 bases). The CDR3 has 16 amino acids. Germline V gene data show CDR1 as SGHRS and CDR2 as YFSETQ. The V end lost 0 bases, the J end lost 4 bases, and 13 bases lay between the germline ends. CDR3 DNA: TGCGCCAGCAGCTTGGAGCAGGGAGGGGATAATGAAAAACTGTTTTTT. Translated, it gives CASSLEQGGDNEKLFF.

Comments on this clonotype: An end of the junction does not agree with germline; a read error may underlie this. This chain joins TRBV7-2 and TRBJ2-5; D is perhaps TRBD2 (6 bases). The germline V gene encodes CDR1 SGHTA and CDR2 FQGNSA. There are 15 residues in the CDR3. CDR3 in DNA: TGTGCCAGCAGCTCCGCTCCCGGGGAGGAAGAGACCCAATACTTC. Translation: CASSSAPGEEETQYF. Complete variable domain (other parts from reference TRBV7-2 and TRBJ2-5): GAGVSQSPSNKVTEKGKDVELRCDPISGHTALYWYRQSLGQGLEFLIYFQGNSAPDKSGLPSDRFSAERTGGSVSTLTIQRTQQEDSAVYLCASSSAPGEEETQYFGPGTRLLVL.

The J gene is TRBJ2-5, the V gene TRBV7-9, with 8 bases fitting TRBD2. V shed 5 bases, J shed 1 base, and the junction held 12 bases outside the gene matches. The V gene's germline CDR1 is SEHNR and CDR2 FQNEAQ (reference sequence). The CDR3 contains 17 residues. This chain's CDR3 is CASSPRGGLPLQETQYF. In DNA form, the CDR3 reads TGTGCCAGCAGCCCCCGGGGGGGACTACCACTCCAAGAGACCCAGTACTTC. The full variable domain, completed using reference TRBV7-9 and TRBJ2-5, is DTGVSQNPRHKITKRGQNVTFRCDPISEHNRLYWYRQTLGQGPEFLTYFQNEAQLEKSRLLSDRFSAERPKGSFSTLEIQRTEQGDSAMYLCASSPRGGLPLQETQYFGPGTRLLVL.

The table lists this clonotype with a count of one. This sequence joins TRBV7-8 and TRBJ2-3; the D gene could be TRBD1 or TRBD2 (5 bases each). The germline V gene has CDR1 SGHVS and CDR2 FQNEAQ. This CDR3 has 16 amino acids. Trimming cost V 1 base and J 4 bases, with 15 bases left between them. The CDR3 nucleotides read TGTGCCAGCAGCTTAGATCCCCAACTAGGGGCAGATACGCAGTATTTT. Protein sequence: CASSLDPQLGADTQYF.

This clonotype was counted a few times. The gene calls are TRBV3-1 and TRBJ2-5; 9 bases are a match to TRBD2. The V and J ends lost 5 bases and 2 bases, in that order; junction bases with no gene match: 6. Looked up from germline, CDR1 is LGHDT and CDR2 is YNNKEL (reference sequence). The length of the CDR3 is 15 residues. The CDR3 DNA sequence: TGTGCCAGCAGCGACTCACTAGCGGGTCAAGAGACCCAGTACTTC. Protein: CASSDSLAGQETQYF.

This clonotype was observed at least ten times. This chain uses TRBV5-1 with TRBJ2-7; D is unclear. This CDR3 has 15 residues. V was clipped by 7 bases and J by 7 bases, with 24 bases between them. CDR1 SGHRS and CDR2 YFSETQ come from the germline V gene. CDR3 nucleotide sequence: TGCGCCAGCGGATCCTTTGCAGGCACTCCTGGGGAGCAGTACTTC. It is translated as CASGSFAGTPGEQYF.

This sequence joins TRBV9 and TRBJ2-1; D perhaps matches TRBD1 (6 bases). V gave up 1 base and J gave up 4 bases, with 15 bases separating them. Germline V gene lookup returns CDR1 SGDLS and CDR2 YYNGEE. The length of the CDR3 is 16 residues. CDR3 sequence reads: CASSVTGTGMYNEQFF. CDR3 DNA sequence: TGTGCCAGCAGCGTAACAGGGACCGGGATGTACAATGAGCAGTTCTTC. Based on the CDR3 plus reference TRBV9 and TRBJ2-1, the full variable domain is DSGVTQTPKHLITATGQRVTLRCSPRSGDLSVYWYQQSLDQGLQFLIQYYNGEERAKGNILERFSAQQFPDLHSELNLSSLELGDSALYFCASSVTGTGMYNEQFFGPGTRLTVL.

The J gene is TRBJ2-5, the V gene TRBV7-8, with D perhaps assigned TRBD1 or TRBD2 (5 bases each). The closer fit of TRBJ2-1 to the DNA end suggests the J call may be wrong. This CDR3 has 15 residues. The germline V gene has CDR1 SGHVS and CDR2 FQNEAQ. CDR3: CASSLRLGWGNEQFF. In DNA form, the CDR3 reads TGTGCCAGCAGCTTAAGGTTAGGGTGGGGGAATGAGCAGTTCTTC.

J is TRBJ2-3 and V is TRBV12-3 or TRBV12-4, with 13 bases matching TRBD2. CDR3 size: 15 residues. Trimming cost V 5 bases and J 4 bases; bases outside gene matches: 3. The DNA for the CDR3 is TGTGCCAGCAGTCCGGGACTAGCGGGGCCAGATACGCAGTATTTT. Protein: CASSPGLAGPDTQYF.

The chain recombines TRBV20-1 with TRBJ1-4; D gene ambiguous. V was clipped by 5 bases and J by 8 bases, with 12 bases between them. CDR3 size: 12 residues. Germline CDR1 DFQATT, CDR2 SNEGSKA (reference sequence). CDR3 nucleotides: TGCAGTGCTCCTTTACTGGGGGAAAAACTGTTTTTT. It yields the protein CSAPLLGEKLFF.

This clonotype turned up a few times. The V call is TRBV5-1, the J call TRBJ2-4; TRBD2 matches at 10 bases. CDR1 SGHRS and CDR2 YFSETQ come from the germline V gene. The junction had 11 bases not matched to a gene; V was cut back by 4 bases and J by 7 bases. The CDR3 length is 16 residues. The CDR3 region has the DNA TGCGCCAGCAGCCCCCTAATAGCGGGGGGTGGTAACATTCAGTACTTC. As protein: CASSPLIAGGGNIQYF.

The CDR3 sequence is CASSGTEKLTANTGELFF. The CDR3, as DNA: TGTGCCAGCAGTGGGACAGAAAAATTAACTGCGAACACCGGGGAGCTGTTTTTT. The V and J genes are TRBV6-1 and TRBJ2-2, with a weak D call TRBD1 (6 bases). This CDR3 comprises 18 residues. Looked up from germline, CDR1 is MNHNS and CDR2 is SASEGT. Trimming took 4 bases from V and 0 from J, leaving 18 bases between them.

The chain recombines TRBV20-1 with TRBJ2-1; the match to TRBD2 covers 12 bases. The CDR3 runs to 14 residues. The germline gives CDR1 DFQATT, CDR2 SNEGSKA (reference sequence). Trimming removed 2 bases from V and 10 bases from J; junction bases left unmatched: 6. DNA of the CDR3: TGCAGTGCTAGACTAGCGGGGGGGCTTGGGGAGCAGTTCTTC. Protein product: CSARLAGGLGEQFF.

Details on this clonotype: A much larger clone lies a single base off, so this may be a read error. The chain is built from TRBV7-3 and TRBJ2-1; TRBD1 or TRBD2 may be the D gene (7 bases each). V dropped 4 bases and J dropped 8 bases, with 15 bases sitting between them. CDR1 and CDR2 (germline): SGHTA, FQGTGA. The CDR3 is 14 residues long. DNA of the CDR3: TGTGCCAGCAGCTACGACCCAGGGGGGGATGAGCAGTTCTTC. This codes for CASSYDPGGDEQFF. Complete variable domain (other parts from reference TRBV7-3 and TRBJ2-1): GAGVSQTPSNKVTEKGKYVELRCDPISGHTALYWYRQSLGQGPEFLIYFQGTGAADDSGLPNDRFFAVRPEGSVSTLKIQRTERGDSAVYLCASSYDPGGDEQFFGPGTRLTVL.

The chain joins TRBV7-2 to TRBJ2-2, with D tentatively TRBD2 (6 bases). Germline V gene sequence: CDR1 SGHTA, CDR2 FQGNSA. V was pared by 5 bases and J by 7 bases, with 8 bases between. There are 12 residues in the CDR3. The CDR3, as DNA: TGTGCCAGCAGCCGGGACTTCGGGGAGCTGTTTTTT. As protein: CASSRDFGELFF.

V gene TRBV6-1 combines with J gene TRBJ2-1; 13 bases align to TRBD2. CDR1 and CDR2 from the germline V gene are MNHNS and SASEGT. Trimming at V came to 5 bases and at J to 0 bases, leaving 7 bases not matched to a gene. The CDR3 length is 18 residues. The CDR3 nucleotides read TGTGCCAGCAGTCAGACTAGCGGGGGGTTCAGCTCCTACAATGAGCAGTTCTTC. This sequence encodes CASSQTSGGFSSYNEQFF.

The J gene is TRBJ2-3, the V gene TRBV27; D perhaps matches TRBD2 (6 bases). Trimming removed 4 bases at V and 3 bases at J, with 20 bases between. The CDR3 is made up of 17 amino acids. Germline CDR1 and CDR2: MNHEY and SMNVEV (reference sequence). This CDR3 is CASSSRVGGVVTDTQYF. The CDR3 DNA reads TGTGCCAGCAGTTCCCGGGTGGGCGGGGTGGTAACAGATACGCAGTATTTT.

In this sample, this clonotype turned up many times. This chain joins TRBV29-1 and TRBJ2-5; no clear D. The CDR3 covers 11 residues. The germline V gene has CDR1 SQVTM and CDR2 ANQGSEA. Trimming took off 4 bases at V and 2 bases at J, with 5 bases between the two ends. The CDR3 loop is CSVVVQETQYF. DNA of the CDR3: TGCAGCGTTGTTGTACAAGAGACCCAGTACTTC.

The chain joins TRBV5-4 to TRBJ2-5; 10 nucleotides agree with TRBD2. This CDR3 spans 17 amino acids. Germline trimming cut 7 bases from V and 1 base from J; bases unmatched to any gene: 13. CDR1 SGHNT and CDR2 YYREEE come from the germline V gene (reference sequence). CDR3 residues: CASQGRASGGLQETQYF. The CDR3 bases are TGTGCCAGCCAAGGTCGGGCTAGCGGGGGCCTCCAAGAGACCCAGTACTTC.

This clonotype was detected a few times. The chain couples TRBV10-3 to TRBJ2-7; TRBD1 matches 9 bases. Per the germline V gene, CDR1 is ENHRY and CDR2 is SYGVKD. The CDR3 consists of 15 residues. V trimming: 4 bases; J trimming: 5 bases; junction bases outside the gene matches: 9. CDR3 in DNA: TGTGCCATCAGTGGAGTACAGGGGGCGCGCCACGAGCAGTACTTC. Protein: CAISGVQGARHEQYF.